The 28 T cell receptor beta chains in this list originate from one sample, sequenced in a study of blood T cells in healthy people across ages. The authors ran a second PCR of about 7 to 11 cycles using a sample-barcoded 5' primer and a J-beta primer mix. TCRdb re-derived calls from the 5' RACE reads in MiXCR, one entry per CDR3 protein. The table shows 1.5 million to 2 million distinct CDR3 sequences, with 35% to 50% occurring only once. The material sequenced was blood. All receptors derive from a human donor in good health.

In regard to this clonotype: The limits of the CDR3 on the DNA are not certain, so only TCRdb's listed CDR3 is given. Here the CDR3 reads CDSSFYICSARDLGYEQYF. This rearrangement joins TRBV28 to TRBJ2-5. The CDR3 spans 19 amino acids, including both terminal residues. CDR1 and CDR2 from the germline V gene are MDHEN and SYDVKM.

As for this clonotype: Compared with germline, one end of the junction differs, possibly owing to a read error. This rearrangement joins TRBV6-2 or TRBV6-3 to TRBJ1-2; unclear D gene. Germline CDR1 reads MNHEY; CDR2 reads SVGEGT. This CDR3 spans 14 amino acids. DNA of the CDR3: TGTGCCTGCAGTTTCCATGAGGGCTACTATGGCTACACCTTC. Residues: CACSFHEGYYGYTF.

J is TRBJ1-2 and V is TRBV20-1; tentative D call: TRBD1 (6 bases). Per germline, CDR1 DFQATT and CDR2 SNEGSKA (reference sequence). Between the trimmed V and J ends, which lost 6 bases and 7 bases, there was a span of 24 bases. This CDR3 comprises 15 residues. This CDR3 is CSANSPLWGLGGYTF. The CDR3 DNA follows: TGCAGTGCCAACTCTCCCCTCTGGGGGCTGGGTGGCTACACCTTC.

The CDR3 protein is CASSFAGQGVSTGSPLHF. The CDR3 region has the DNA TGTGCCAGCAGTTTCGCGGGACAGGGAGTTTCTACGGGGTCACCCCTCCACTTT. This chain links TRBV28 with TRBJ1-6; 9 nucleotides align to TRBD1. CDR3 length: 18 amino acids. Per the germline V gene, CDR1 is MDHEN and CDR2 is SYDVKM. V lost 3 bases, J lost 10 bases, and 16 bases stayed unmatched.

Of note for this clonotype: Relative to the germline gene, one junction end is altered; a read error may explain this. The CDR3 nucleotides are TGTGTCAGCAGCTTAGCGGCCCCCTCTGGGGCCAACGTCCTGACTTTC. Protein: CVSSLAAPSGANVLTF. The chain links TRBV7-8 to TRBJ2-6; TRBD2 is a possible D gene (6 bases). There are 16 residues in the CDR3. The germline V gene has CDR1 SGHVS and CDR2 FQNEAQ. Complete variable domain (other parts from reference TRBV7-8 and TRBJ2-6): GAGVSQSPRYKVAKRGQDVALRCDPISGHVSLFWYQQALGQGPEFLTYFQNEAQLDKSGLPSDRFFAERPEGSVSTLKIQRTQQEDSAVYLCVSSLAAPSGANVLTFGAGSRLTVL.

The rearrangement links TRBV7-2 to TRBJ1-6, with D uncertain. V gave up 6 bases and J gave up 6 bases, with 18 bases separating them. Germline V CDR1 and CDR2: SGHTA, FQGNSA. The CDR3 is 16 amino acids. CDR3 protein: CASSLSIGMGNSPLHF. CDR3 coding DNA: TGTGCCAGCAGTTTATCGATTGGGATGGGTAATTCACCCCTCCACTTT. The full variable domain, rest sourced from reference TRBV7-2 and TRBJ1-6, is GAGVSQSPSNKVTEKGKDVELRCDPISGHTALYWYRQSLGQGLEFLIYFQGNSAPDKSGLPSDRFSAERTGGSVSTLTIQRTQQEDSAVYLCASSLSIGMGNSPLHFGNGTRLTVT.

A remark on this clonotype: One end of the junction is discordant with germline, which a read error may explain. This chain links TRBV5-5 with TRBJ1-5, with a weak D call TRBD1 (5 bases). The CDR3 spans 13 residues. CDR1 SGHKS and CDR2 YYEKEE come from the germline V gene (reference sequence). In DNA, the CDR3 is TGTGCCTGCAGCGATGGGGCGAATCAGCCCCAGCATTTT. Translated: CACSDGANQPQHF.

This clonotype was counted between two and nine times. J is TRBJ1-2 and V is TRBV29-1; no clear D gene. This CDR3 comprises 13 residues. Trimming took 6 bases from V and 2 from J, leaving 13 bases between them. Germline assignment: CDR1 SQVTM and CDR2 ANQGSEA. The CDR3 sequence is CSVGGRGNYGYTF. For the CDR3, the DNA is TGCAGCGTCGGCGGACGGGGAAACTATGGCTACACCTTC.

This clonotype came up a few times. CDR3 residues: CASSYMEGVNTEAFF. CDR3 DNA: TGTGCCAGCAGTTACATGGAGGGGGTGAACACTGAAGCTTTCTTT. V gene TRBV6-5 combines with J gene TRBJ1-1, with TRBD1 as a possible D gene (6 bases). CDR3 length: 15 amino acids. The germline CDR1 and CDR2 sequences are MNHEY and SVGAGI. V lost 2 bases to trimming and J lost 0 bases, with 10 bases between them.

A few counts support this clonotype. The chain recombines TRBV7-3 with TRBJ2-6; possibly TRBD2 for D (6 bases). The CDR3 is 18 amino acids. The germline V gene has CDR1 SGHTA and CDR2 FQGTGA. V lost 3 bases and J 0 bases, leaving 15 bases between the germline ends. The CDR3 loop reads CASSFSGTFHSGANVLTF. In DNA form, the CDR3 reads TGTGCCAGCAGCTTCTCCGGGACTTTTCACTCTGGGGCCAACGTCCTGACTTTC.

About this clonotype: Being one base from a much bigger clone, this may be a read error. The chain links TRBV13 to TRBJ1-2; D is undetermined. Germline V gives CDR1 PRHDT, CDR2 FYEKMQ (reference sequence). This CDR3 has 14 amino acids. Here the CDR3 DNA reads TGTGCCAGCAGCTTACTGCTAGGTGAACATGGCTGCACCTTC. This translates into CASSLLLGEHGCTF.

This clonotype was counted between two and nine times. CDR3 sequence reads: CASSSGTAPDIQYF. CDR3 bases: TGTGCCAGCAGCTCAGGCACAGCCCCAGACATTCAGTACTTC. J is TRBJ2-4 and V is TRBV7-2; D gene unclear. Germline V gene lookup returns CDR1 SGHTA and CDR2 FQGNSA. The length of the CDR3 is 14 residues. Deletions cut 4 bases from V and 8 bases from J, with 15 bases between.

The V and J genes are TRBV4-2 and TRBJ2-3; D is possibly TRBD2 (5 bases). The CDR3 sequence is 16 residues long. V was cut by 4 bases and J by 0 bases, with 14 bases left in between. Germline CDR1 reads LGHNA; CDR2 reads YNFKEQ. This chain's CDR3 is CASSRRREPSTDTQYF. Here the CDR3 DNA reads TGTGCCAGCAGCCGGCGCCGGGAACCTAGCACAGATACGCAGTATTTT.

This clonotype was observed a handful of times. The chain employs TRBV15 and TRBJ2-1; 12 nucleotides agree with TRBD1. The CDR3 is 19 amino acids. V lost 7 bases to trimming and J lost 6 bases; unmatched junction nucleotides: 19. Germline V gives CDR1 LNHNV, CDR2 YYDKDF (reference sequence). CDR3 DNA sequence: TGTGCCACCAAAGGCGGGGACAGGGGGCCAGAGGCGCGCCCCAATGAGCAGTTCTTC. Encoded protein: CATKGGDRGPEARPNEQFF.

A single count supports this clonotype. The germline gene is not matched at one end of the junction; a read error may be the cause. The chain employs TRBV10-3 and TRBJ1-2; 11 bases agree with TRBD1. This CDR3 is built from 14 residues. Germline CDR1 ENHRY, CDR2 SYGVKD. CDR3 bases: TGTGCCATCAAGGGACAGGGGGAAAACTGTGGCTACACCTTC. It is translated as CAIKGQGENCGYTF.

The chain recombines TRBV5-1 with TRBJ2-5; tentatively, D is TRBD2 (6 bases). Germline V lookup: CDR1 SGHRS, CDR2 YFSETQ. V lost 5 bases, J lost 2 bases, and 7 bases lay in between. The CDR3 is 12 amino acids. The CDR3 DNA sequence: TGCGCCAGCAGGGAGGGGCAAGAGACCCAGTACTTC. Translation gives CASREGQETQYF.

The sample holds a few counts of this clonotype. The chain combines TRBV3-1 with TRBJ2-4; D possibly corresponds to TRBD1 (6 bases). The closer fit of TRBJ2-7 to the DNA end suggests the J call may be wrong. CDR3 size: 15 residues. The V gene's germline CDR1 is LGHDT and CDR2 YNNKEL (reference sequence). CDR3 coding DNA: TGTGCCAGCAGCGGACGGACAGACCGAGGCTACGAGCAGTACTTC. Protein sequence: CASSGRTDRGYEQYF.

The rearrangement joins TRBV5-1 to TRBJ2-2; D might be TRBD1 (6 bases). Between the trimmed V and J ends, which lost 4 bases and 6 bases, there was a span of 16 bases. Germline V lookup: CDR1 SGHRS, CDR2 YFSETQ. This CDR3 region has 15 residues. The CDR3 bases are TGCGCCAGCAGCCCGGAAGAACAGGGTGCCGGGGAGCTGTTTTTT. This translates into CASSPEEQGAGELFF.

The chain has TRBV27 and TRBJ1-1; no clear D. The germline gives CDR1 MNHEY, CDR2 SMNVEV (reference sequence). The CDR3 has 12 amino acids. V dropped 9 bases and J dropped 2 bases, with 10 bases sitting between them. For the CDR3, the DNA is TGTGCCAGAATGAGGGATAACACTGAAGCTTTCTTT. It codes for CARMRDNTEAFF.

The V and J genes are TRBV7-9 and TRBJ1-1; D remains unclear. V was cut by 2 bases and J by 1 base, with 14 bases left in between. This CDR3 is 16 amino acids long. Germline CDR1 and CDR2: SEHNR and FQNEAQ (reference sequence). The CDR3 DNA follows: TGTGCCAGCAGCTTAAGATTCGGAGCAAAGAACACTGAAGCTTTCTTT. It translates to CASSLRFGAKNTEAFF.

The chain's CDR3 is CASSSLGTGKEETQYF. The CDR3 bases are TGCGCCAGCAGCTCTTTAGGGACAGGGAAAGAAGAGACCCAGTACTTC. The chain has TRBV5-1 and TRBJ2-5; 9 bases fit TRBD1. CDR1 and CDR2 from the germline V gene are SGHRS and YFSETQ. The CDR3 extends over 16 amino acids. V shed 3 bases and J 3 bases; nucleotides not matched to a gene: 9.

The rearrangement links TRBV7-2 to TRBJ1-2; D is undetermined. Germline CDR1 is SGHTA and CDR2 is FQGNSA. The CDR3 is made up of 14 amino acids. Trimming pared 5 bases from V and 8 bases from J, leaving 18 bases between. This chain's CDR3 is CASSPRSSEAGYTF. The CDR3 region has the DNA TGTGCCAGCAGCCCCCGGAGTAGTGAAGCGGGCTACACCTTC.

There are a few counts of this clonotype. The CDR3 reads CASSRREGQPQHF. The CDR3 DNA is TGCGCCAGCAGCCGTAGGGAGGGTCAGCCCCAGCATTTT. This rearrangement joins TRBV4-1 to TRBJ1-5, with D uncertain. The germline V and J ends were trimmed by 4 bases and 6 bases, with 10 bases remaining between them. The germline gives CDR1 MGHRA, CDR2 YSYEKL. The CDR3 is made up of 13 amino acids.

In its sample, this clonotype was seen a few times. The rearrangement joins TRBV12-3 or TRBV12-4 to TRBJ2-7; D uncertain. The CDR3 is made up of 11 amino acids. Trimming took off 4 bases at V and 5 bases at J, with 6 bases between the two ends. The CDR3 spells CASSWLDEQYF. The CDR3 DNA is TGTGCCAGCAGTTGGTTAGACGAGCAGTACTTC.

The chain joins TRBV28 to TRBJ2-7; 9 bases line up with TRBD2. Germline CDR1 is MDHEN and CDR2 is SYDVKM. This CDR3 is 14 amino acids long. The V segment lost 6 bases and the J segment 2 bases; nucleotides outside the gene matches: 5. CDR3 amino acids: CASRKLAGAYEQYF. Written as DNA, the CDR3 is TGTGCCAGCAGGAAACTAGCGGGCGCCTACGAGCAGTACTTC. The full variable domain, rest sourced from reference TRBV28 and TRBJ2-7, is DVKVTQSSRYLVKRTGEKVFLECVQDMDHENMFWYRQDPGLGLRLIYFSYDVKMKEKGDIPEGYSVSREKKERFSLILESASTNQTSMYLCASRKLAGAYEQYFGPGTRLTVT.

This chain connects TRBV20-1 to TRBJ2-4; possible D gene TRBD2, 6 bases. The J call is in doubt because the DNA end fits TRBJ2-7 better. Germline CDR1 DFQATT, CDR2 SNEGSKA (reference sequence). The CDR3 is 16 amino acids. The chain's CDR3 is CSARLRRESGSHEQYF. CDR3 DNA sequence: TGCAGTGCTAGGCTCCGCCGGGAGAGTGGGTCCCACGAGCAGTACTTC.

The chain has TRBV29-1 and TRBJ2-1; D is perhaps TRBD1 or TRBD2 (6 bases each). Germline V gene lookup returns CDR1 SQVTM and CDR2 ANQGSEA. With 7 bases removed from V and 2 bases from J, the gap between germline ends came to 15 bases. The CDR3 loop spans 14 amino acids. The CDR3 loop reads CSAWGASTYNEQFF. In DNA form, the CDR3 reads TGCAGCGCCTGGGGGGCGAGCACCTACAATGAGCAGTTCTTC.

Only one count was recorded for this clonotype. The rearrangement uses TRBV5-1 and TRBJ2-4; tentative D call: TRBD1 (7 bases). The tail of the sequence fits TRBJ2-7 better, so the J call may be wrong. CDR1 and CDR2 (germline): SGHRS, YFSETQ. The CDR3 is 16 residues long. The CDR3 bases are TGCGCCAGCAGCTCCTTTGGGGGGACAGACTCCTACGAGCAGTACTTC. This gives the protein CASSSFGGTDSYEQYF.